Listed below are T cell receptor beta chains from one sample, sequenced in a study of blood T cell repertoires in COVID-19. Produced via immunoSEQ multiplex PCR; TCRdb's table is partial and in-frame only. The top ten hold around an eighth of the sample, which has 15,000 to 20,000 clones, nearly 90% seen once. The sample taken for sequencing was peripheral blood. Every receptor here comes from a man aged 55 to 70 with active COVID-19. The conserved cysteine and the conserved F or W are not part of the CDR3 here. The order of the fields is J gene, V gene, CDR3 protein.

TRBJ2-5	TRBV7-7	ASSPLAGGPETQY
TRBJ1-1	TRBV5-1	ARDSDRTPNTEAF
TRBJ2-2	TRBV21-1	ASSRQGPTGELF
TRBJ2-1	TRBV7-7	ASSLAGDNEQF
TRBJ1-1	TRBV7-9	ASRTSGTIYTEAF
TRBJ2-5	TRBV7-9	ASSLPRETQY
TRBJ2-5	TRBV12-3/TRBV12-4	ASRGGAETQY
TRBJ1-2	TRBV5-4	ASSRFGTNYGYT
TRBJ2-7	TRBV6-2/TRBV6-3	ASSPTASGALYEQY
TRBJ2-2	TRBV5-5	ASSLGTSKPNTGELF
TRBJ1-2	TRBV19	ASRMGGAGGNYGYT
TRBJ2-7	TRBV9	ASSPTRVPYEQY
TRBJ2-1	TRBV28	ASSLAGVHNEQF
TRBJ1-5	TRBV20-1	SASLGGGNQPQH
TRBJ1-2	TRBV5-1	ASSLAGQGVDGYT
TRBJ2-1	TRBV30	AWSGETGTRRAYNEQF
TRBJ1-2	TRBV12-5	ASSLTGGYGYT
TRBJ2-3	TRBV5-4	ASSLDSFSATDTQY
TRBJ2-7	TRBV19	AGSGTPIGEQY
TRBJ1-1	TRBV29-1	SVDEGF
TRBJ2-7	TRBV7-2	ASSLTGQGVGEQY
TRBJ1-6	TRBV5-8	ASSLGEGNSPLH
TRBJ2-1	TRBV5-5	ASSLLAGVYNEQF
TRBJ2-7	TRBV5-6	ASSSGPDRWEQY
TRBJ1-1	TRBV5-5	ASSLRENTEAF
TRBJ2-4	TRBV4-3	ASSLNYQRVRDKNIQY
TRBJ2-1	TRBV5-4	ASRSGGNEQF
TRBJ2-2	TRBV7-9	ASSPKAGQGDWTGELF
TRBJ1-3	TRBV5-1	ASSLWGTGDGNTIY
TRBJ1-2	TRBV30	AWNPAGVGYGYT
TRBJ2-4	TRBV6-2/TRBV6-3	ASSYGPALRY
TRBJ2-3	TRBV27	ASSFQTGRTDTQY
TRBJ2-1	TRBV11-2	ASLDRSSYNEQF
TRBJ2-7	TRBV14	ASSQGRTAYEQY